Shown below are 8 T cell receptor beta chains from a single sample sequenced in a study of CD8 T cells in Susac syndrome (dated by TCRdb to the late 2010s). The method behind the library was the immunoSEQ multiplex PCR assay. RNA was extracted using the RNeasy kit, and about 0.45 to 1 microgram was reverse transcribed with random hexamers. TCRdb trimmed the raw reads at Q25, called clones with MiXCR and kept productive beta chains. Rows with a matching CDR3 protein are joined into one entry that keeps the most common DNA and genes. Recorded for this sample are 250,000 or so distinct CDR3 sequences; 85% to 95% of them occurred a single time. Clones ranked in the top ten supply about 0.07% of the sample. The specimen sequenced was CD4+ T cells from PBMCs. These receptors were collected from a human donor with multiple sclerosis.

The rearrangement uses TRBV4-1 and TRBJ1-4; the D is unclear. Germline V CDR1 and CDR2: MGHRA, YSYEKL. The CDR3 extends over 13 amino acids. V lost 3 bases to trimming and J lost 7 bases, with 9 bases between them. Here the CDR3 DNA reads TGCGCCAGCAGCCAGGTTCGCGGTGAAAAACTGTTTTTT. It translates to CASSQVRGEKLFF.

This chain links TRBV7-6 with TRBJ2-7; 8 positions agree with TRBD1. This CDR3 is 16 amino acids long. Germline values: CDR1 SGHVS, CDR2 FNYEAQ. V trimming: 3 bases; J trimming: 0 bases; junction bases outside the gene matches: 7. The CDR3 is CASSFRQGYSSYEQYF. The CDR3 region has the DNA TGTGCCAGCAGCTTCCGACAGGGGTACAGCTCCTACGAGCAGTACTTC.

The rearrangement joins TRBV20-1 to TRBJ1-5; D gene ambiguous. V lost 2 bases to trimming and J lost 0 bases, with 11 bases between them. This CDR3 has 15 amino acids. Germline V CDR1 and CDR2: DFQATT, SNEGSKA (reference sequence). The CDR3 DNA sequence: TGCAGTGCTAGACGAGCGCTGAATAGCAATCAGCCCCAGCATTTT. As protein: CSARRALNSNQPQHF.

The chain links TRBV12-3 or TRBV12-4 to TRBJ1-2; TRBD1 is a possible D gene (6 bases). Trimming took 6 bases from V and 2 from J, leaving 16 bases between them. The CDR3 has 15 amino acids. In nucleotides, the CDR3 is TGTGCCAGCAGGCGTCAGGGGACTATCAACTATGGCTACACCTTC. Amino acid sequence: CASRRQGTINYGYTF.

The gene calls are TRBV30 and TRBJ2-5; 13 nucleotides align to TRBD2. The CDR3 loop spans 16 amino acids. J was trimmed by 5 bases and V by 0 bases; bases with no gene match: 6. CDR1 GTSNPN and CDR2 SVGIG come from the germline V gene (reference sequence). For the CDR3, the DNA is TGTGCCTGGAGTGTACTAGCGGGGGGGCCGGGGGAGACCCAGTACTTC. It yields the protein CAWSVLAGGPGETQYF.

This rearrangement joins TRBV12-3 or TRBV12-4 to TRBJ1-6; no clear D gene. This CDR3 has 13 residues. Trimming removed 6 bases from V and 4 bases from J, with 7 bases in between. The CDR3 is CASSVSYNSPLHF. The DNA of the CDR3 is TGTGCCAGCAGCGTCAGTTATAATTCACCCCTCCACTTT.

The V call is TRBV24-1, the J call TRBJ1-2; possibly TRBD1 for D (5 bases). Trimming cost V 2 bases and J 0 bases, with 9 bases left between them. The CDR3 covers 15 residues. Germline CDR1 and CDR2: KGHDR and SFDVKD. CDR3: CATSDSDRANYGYTF. CDR3 bases: TGTGCCACCAGTGATTCCGACAGAGCTAACTATGGCTACACCTTC.

This sequence joins TRBV5-4 and TRBJ2-5; 7 bases are shared with TRBD2. Germline V lookup: CDR1 SGHNT, CDR2 YYREEE (reference sequence). V was clipped by 2 bases and J by 3 bases; unmatched bases: 4. The CDR3 covers 14 residues. The CDR3 region has the DNA TGTGCCAGCAGCTTCGGCGGGGGTGAAGAGACCCAGTACTTC. The encoded protein is CASSFGGGEETQYF.